This T cell receptor beta chain came from a study of response to subunit inactivated influenza vaccine. Study-level findings and limits: Only a handful of new T cells, the authors suggested, are recruited with each seasonal influenza vaccination.

TCRdb reprocessed the RT-PCR reads via MiXCR and lists one record per CDR3 protein. Altogether approximately 520,000 distinct CDR3 sequences are present, approximately 15% being singletons, with the ten largest covering less than 4%. With 0 bases removed from V and 9 bases from J, the gap between germline ends came to 13 bases. CDR1 is SGHRS and CDR2 is YFSETQ in the germline V gene. The CDR3 length is 14 residues. With regard to this clonotype: Its antigen remains unknown.

This TCR was sampled from a man aged 45-69 years who received an inactivated influenza vaccine. The chain combines TRBV5-1 with TRBJ2-1; perhaps TRBD1 as D (6 bases). The sequences come from CD4+ T cells sorted from PBMCs, collected around 2 years after vaccination. The CDR3 protein is CASSLGTETSEQFF. CDR3 sequence (DNA): TGCGCCAGCAGCTTGGGGACAGAAACAAGTGAGCAGTTCTTC.